This entry lists 31 T cell receptor beta chains sequenced from one sample in a study of shared clonotypes between healthy human individuals. Only in-frame clones appear in the TCRdb table, and some are missing; sequencing was by immunoSEQ multiplex PCR. Of about 520,000 clones in the sample, roughly 80% are singletons; the top ten hold around 11%. What was sequenced was PBMCs. The receptor source for this set is a woman aged 35 to 49 in good health. Some clones in this sample may be carry-over from other donors' samples.

The genes are TRBV6-6 and TRBJ2-1; 11 bases are shared with TRBD1. From germline, CDR1 is MNHNY and CDR2 SVGAGI (reference sequence). The CDR3 loop spans 15 amino acids. Trimming removed 6 bases from V and 4 bases from J; junction bases left unmatched: 5. CDR3 nucleotide sequence: TGTGCCAGCAGACCCGGACAGGGGGCGTACAATGAGCAGTTCTTC. Its translation is CASRPGQGAYNEQFF.

This chain uses TRBV2 with TRBJ2-7, with D unresolved. Trimming removed 5 bases from V and 5 bases from J, with 7 bases in between. Per germline, CDR1 SNHLY and CDR2 FYNNEI. The CDR3 extends over 11 amino acids. The CDR3 nucleotides read TGTGCCAGCAGTTACTACGACGAGCAGTACTTC. Protein: CASSYYDEQYF.

About this clone itself: This sequence may be a read error, since a much larger clone differs from it by one base. This sample also contains other DNA sequences that code for the same CDR3. The rearrangement links TRBV28 to TRBJ2-7; D is uncertain. Per the germline V gene, CDR1 is MDHEN and CDR2 is SYDVKM. CDR3 length: 11 residues. V lost 5 bases to trimming and J lost 0 bases, with 2 bases between them. DNA of the CDR3: TGTGCCAGCAGTCACTCCTACGAGCAGTACTTC. Residues: CASSHSYEQYF. Filled out from reference TRBV28 and TRBJ2-7, the complete variable domain reads DVKVTQSSRYLVKRTGEKVFLECVQDMDHENMFWYRQDPGLGLRLIYFSYDVKMKEKGDIPEGYSVSREKKERFSLILESASTNQTSMYLCASSHSYEQYFGPGTRLTVT.

V is TRBV21-1 and J is TRBJ2-5. TRBV21-1 counts as a pseudogene. This CDR3 comprises 12 residues. The CDR3 DNA sequence: TGTGCCACCGAGAAGGGCCAAGAGACCCAGTACTTC. This codes for CATEKGQETQYF.

V and J are TRBV7-6 and TRBJ1-1; the D is unclear. The CDR3 is made up of 15 amino acids. V was clipped by 1 base and J by 1 base, with 10 bases between them. Germline lookup yields CDR1 SGHVS and CDR2 FNYEAQ. The CDR3 loop is CASSLGSRANTEAFF. CDR3 sequence (DNA): TGTGCCAGCAGCTTAGGTTCAAGGGCGAACACTGAAGCTTTCTTT.

The chain couples TRBV11-2 to TRBJ2-1; unclear D gene. Trimming took off 4 bases at V and 5 bases at J, with 12 bases between the two ends. CDR3 size: 14 residues. Germline V gene data show CDR1 as SGHAT and CDR2 as FQNNGV. The CDR3 protein is CASSYRDPDNEQFF. DNA of the CDR3: TGTGCCAGCAGCTACCGTGACCCGGACAATGAGCAGTTCTTC.

The V call is TRBV6-5, the J call TRBJ1-1; TRBD1 matches at 10 bases. CDR1 MNHEY and CDR2 SVGAGI come from the germline V gene. V lost 10 bases to trimming and J lost 7 bases; unmatched junction nucleotides: 15. The CDR3 sequence is 15 residues long. The CDR3 region is CAISRWDRGGGEAFF. CDR3 nucleotide sequence: TGTGCCATCTCCCGCTGGGACAGGGGTGGGGGTGAAGCTTTCTTT.

The chain combines TRBV10-3 with TRBJ1-3; no clear D. CDR1 is ENHRY, CDR2 SYGVKD, per germline. The CDR3 length is 15 residues. V lost 8 bases and J 0 bases, leaving 14 bases between the germline ends. CDR3 protein: CAISPGINSGNTIYF. As DNA, the CDR3 is TGTGCCATCTCCCCGGGGATCAACTCTGGAAACACCATATATTTT.

The V call is TRBV5-6, the J call TRBJ2-1; D gene unclear. CDR1 is SGHDT, CDR2 YYEEEE, per germline. V lost 2 bases, J lost 3 bases, and 6 bases lay in between. The CDR3 sequence is 13 residues long. CDR3 coding DNA: TGTGCCAGCAGCTTAGGGCTCTACAATGAGCAGTTCTTC. Amino acid sequence: CASSLGLYNEQFF.

In DNA, the CDR3 is TGTGCCAGCAGTGCTACTTATAGCAATCAGCCCCAGCATTTT. Its protein is CASSATYSNQPQHF. The chain combines TRBV2 with TRBJ1-5; D gene ambiguous. V lost 4 bases and J 0 bases, leaving 7 bases between the germline ends. Germline V gene sequence: CDR1 SNHLY, CDR2 FYNNEI. The CDR3 extends over 14 amino acids.

The V and J genes are TRBV5-6 and TRBJ1-1; TRBD1 might be the D (5 bases). This CDR3 has 14 residues. The V and J ends lost 2 bases and 1 base respectively, with 9 bases between them. Germline values: CDR1 SGHDT, CDR2 YYEEEE. The chain's CDR3 is CASSFGTQNTEAFF. CDR3 DNA sequence: TGTGCCAGCAGCTTCGGGACTCAGAACACTGAAGCTTTCTTT. The complete variable domain, with remaining parts taken from reference TRBV5-6 and TRBJ1-1, reads DAGVTQSPTHLIKTRGQQVTLRCSPKSGHDTVSWYQQALGQGPQFIFQYYEEEERQRGNFPDRFSGHQFPNYSSELNVNALLLGDSALYLCASSFGTQNTEAFFGQGTRLTVV.

This sequence joins TRBV5-1 and TRBJ1-4; TRBD1 agrees at 7 bases. Germline V lookup: CDR1 SGHRS, CDR2 YFSETQ. The length of the CDR3 is 13 residues. The trim removed 8 bases at V and 3 bases at J, leaving 4 bases unmatched. In DNA, the CDR3 is TGCGCCAGTGCGGGACAGTCTAATGAAAAACTGTTTTTT. As protein: CASAGQSNEKLFF. Looking up the rest from reference TRBV5-1 and TRBJ1-4 gives the full variable domain: KAGVTQTPRYLIKTRGQQVTLSCSPISGHRSVSWYQQTPGQGLQFLFEYFSETQRNKGNFPGRFSGRQFSNSRSEMNVSTLELGDSALYLCASAGQSNEKLFFGSGTQLSVL.

V is TRBV5-1 and J is TRBJ2-6, with D possibly TRBD1 on 5 matching bases. V lost 4 bases and J lost 0, with 14 bases in between. Germline loops: CDR1 SGHRS, CDR2 YFSETQ. CDR3 length: 17 residues. The DNA for the CDR3 is TGCGCCAGCAGCCAGAACAGGTCGAGCTCTGGGGCCAACGTCCTGACTTTC. It yields the protein CASSQNRSSSGANVLTF.

This clone was counted only a few times. V usage is TRBV29-1 and J usage is TRBJ1-1; no firm D call. Trimming left V 3 bases short and J 6 bases short, with 17 bases between. The CDR3 is 14 amino acids. Germline CDR1 reads SQVTM; CDR2 reads ANQGSEA. The CDR3 sequence: CSVDPAAVVAEAFF. The CDR3 nucleotides read TGCAGCGTTGACCCCGCAGCCGTGGTCGCTGAAGCTTTCTTT. Drawing the rest from reference TRBV29-1 and TRBJ1-1, the complete variable domain is SAVISQKPSRDICQRGTSLTIQCQVDSQVTMMFWYRQQPGQSLTLIATANQGSEATYESGFVIDKFPISRPNLTFSTLTVSNMSPEDSSIYLCSVDPAAVVAEAFFGQGTRLTVV.

The V and J genes are TRBV5-1 and TRBJ2-1, with TRBD2 identical over 7 bases. After removal of 4 bases from V and 4 bases from J, the junction contained 8 bases not matched to a gene. CDR1 SGHRS and CDR2 YFSETQ come from the germline V gene. The CDR3 has 15 residues. The DNA for the CDR3 is TGCGCCAGCAGCCCTACTAGCGTCCAATACAATGAGCAGTTCTTC. It is translated as CASSPTSVQYNEQFF.

The chain joins TRBV4-2 to TRBJ1-5; D perhaps matches TRBD1 (5 bases). Germline V lookup: CDR1 LGHNA, CDR2 YNFKEQ. The V end was cut by 1 base, the J end by 10 bases, with 23 bases between. This CDR3 region has 17 residues. The CDR3 DNA reads TGTGCCAGCAGCCAAGTCACAACCGGGACCGAGATCACCCCCCAGCATTTT. It specifies CASSQVTTGTEITPQHF.

This rearrangement joins TRBV6-1 to TRBJ2-3; TRBD2 is a possible D gene (5 bases). Germline V CDR1 and CDR2: MNHNS, SASEGT. The V and J ends lost 5 bases and 5 bases respectively, with 17 bases between them. The CDR3 runs 15 residues. CDR3 in DNA: TGTGCCAGCAGTCAGCTTGGGCGTCGGGGAGATACGCAGTATTTT. Residues: CASSQLGRRGDTQYF.

The chain carries TRBV4-2 and TRBJ2-2; a weak D match, TRBD1 (5 bases). The V end lost 4 bases, the J end lost 1 base, and 10 bases lay between the germline ends. The CDR3 spans 15 residues. The V gene's germline CDR1 is LGHNA and CDR2 YNFKEQ. CDR3 protein: CASSRDSVNTGELFF. The DNA for the CDR3 is TGTGCCAGCAGCCGTGACAGTGTGAACACCGGGGAGCTGTTTTTT.

The rearrangement joins TRBV27 to TRBJ2-7, with D uncertain. With 5 bases removed from V and 2 bases from J, the gap between germline ends came to 22 bases. The germline V gene encodes CDR1 MNHEY and CDR2 SMNVEV (reference sequence). The CDR3 is made up of 17 amino acids. The CDR3 is CASSPHLDSAITYEQYF. In DNA form, the CDR3 reads TGTGCCAGCAGTCCACACCTAGACTCAGCTATAACCTACGAGCAGTACTTC.

This chain connects TRBV2 to TRBJ2-2; D not certain. Germline values: CDR1 SNHLY, CDR2 FYNNEI. V dropped 3 bases and J dropped 0 bases, with 5 bases sitting between them. There are 14 residues in the CDR3. The CDR3 DNA reads TGTGCCAGCAGTGACAGGACGAACACCGGGGAGCTGTTTTTT. Protein sequence: CASSDRTNTGELFF.

The chain uses TRBV5-4 and TRBJ2-5, with TRBD2 matching 8 bases. CDR1 SGHNT and CDR2 YYREEE come from the germline V gene (reference sequence). The CDR3 has 14 amino acids. The J segment lost 5 bases and the V segment lost 4 bases, leaving 7 bases of the junction unmatched. CDR3 amino acids: CASSRSGSQETQYF. In DNA, the CDR3 is TGTGCCAGCAGCCGCAGCGGGAGCCAGGAGACCCAGTACTTC.

On this clone: Other nucleotide sequences in the sample specify the same CDR3. V and J are TRBV5-1 and TRBJ2-1, with D tentatively TRBD1 (5 bases). Trimming pared 0 bases from V and 6 bases from J, leaving 7 bases between. This CDR3 has 13 amino acids. Germline-derived CDR1 and CDR2 are SGHRS and YFSETQ. This CDR3 is CASSLDQGNEQFF. The CDR3 DNA reads as TGCGCCAGCAGCTTGGATCAGGGCAATGAGCAGTTCTTC. The entire variable domain, with the rest obtained from reference TRBV5-1 and TRBJ2-1, is as follows: KAGVTQTPRYLIKTRGQQVTLSCSPISGHRSVSWYQQTPGQGLQFLFEYFSETQRNKGNFPGRFSGRQFSNSRSEMNVSTLELGDSALYLCASSLDQGNEQFFGPGTRLTVL.

CDR3 residues: CASSLVGYADTQYF. Here the CDR3 DNA reads TGTGCCAGCAGCTTGGTAGGGTACGCAGATACGCAGTATTTT. V and J are TRBV5-8 and TRBJ2-3; no clear D. CDR3 length: 14 residues. The V end lost 0 bases, the J end lost 4 bases, and 9 bases lay between the germline ends. The germline V gene has CDR1 SGHTS and CDR2 YDEGEE.

This clone was recorded only once. The chain employs TRBV27 and TRBJ2-2; possibly TRBD1 or TRBD2 for D (5 bases each). CDR3 length: 15 residues. V was shortened by 5 bases and J by 4 bases, with 14 bases between the two germline ends. CDR1 is MNHEY, CDR2 SMNVEV, per germline (reference sequence). The CDR3 here is CASSSRGWGTGELFF. The CDR3 nucleotides are TGTGCCAGCAGTAGTCGGGGCTGGGGCACCGGGGAGCTGTTTTTT.

The sample holds one count of this clone. The chain recombines TRBV28 with TRBJ1-1; 8 nucleotides match TRBD1. Per germline, CDR1 MDHEN and CDR2 SYDVKM. The CDR3 totals 14 residues. Losses at the gene ends were 6 bases for V and 1 base for J; bases not matched to a gene: 4. The DNA of the CDR3 is TGTGCCAGCAGAGCTCAGGGGGCGAACACTGAAGCTTTCTTT. Translated, it gives CASRAQGANTEAFF.

The chain's CDR3 is CASSAGSGMDEQFF. CDR3 DNA sequence: TGTGCCAGCAGCGCGGGTAGCGGGATGGATGAGCAGTTCTTC. This chain links TRBV7-3 with TRBJ2-1; TRBD2 aligns across 8 bases. The CDR3 extends over 14 amino acids. Looked up from germline, CDR1 is SGHTA and CDR2 is FQGTGA. V lost 5 bases, J lost 8 bases, and 8 bases stayed unmatched.

This clone was seen only a few times. This rearrangement joins TRBV28 to TRBJ2-7; 14 bases agree with TRBD2. V gave up 4 bases and J gave up 5 bases; unmatched junction bases: 22. In germline, CDR1 is MDHEN, CDR2 SYDVKM. This CDR3 is built from 21 residues. CDR3 coding DNA: TGTGCCAGCAGTTACCCATCAACGACTAGCGGGAGGGCACTATCTGTGGACGAGCAGTACTTC. It translates to CASSYPSTTSGRALSVDEQYF.

DNA for the CDR3: TGTGCCAGCAGCGGGGACCTTAACTATGGCTACACCTTC. It translates to CASSGDLNYGYTF. The rearrangement joins TRBV5-5 to TRBJ1-2, with TRBD1 as a possible D gene (5 bases). This CDR3 is built from 13 residues. Germline V CDR1 and CDR2: SGHKS, YYEKEE (reference sequence). Between the trimmed V and J ends, which lost 4 bases and 1 base, there was a span of 8 bases. The full variable domain, in which reference TRBV5-5 and TRBJ1-2 provide the parts outside the CDR3, is DAGVTQSPTHLIKTRGQQVTLRCSPISGHKSVSWYQQVLGQGPQFIFQYYEKEERGRGNFPDRFSARQFPNYSSELNVNALLLGDSALYLCASSGDLNYGYTFGSGTRLTVV.

This clone was detected only a few times. This chain joins TRBV19 and TRBJ2-1, with 8 positions matching TRBD2. This CDR3 has 15 amino acids. Germline V gene lookup returns CDR1 LNHDA and CDR2 SQIVND (reference sequence). V trimming: 3 bases; J trimming: 4 bases; junction bases outside the gene matches: 5. As DNA, the CDR3 is TGTGCCAGTAGTATCACTAGCGGCACATACAATGAGCAGTTCTTC. It yields the protein CASSITSGTYNEQFF.

This sequence joins TRBV9 and TRBJ2-3, with 13 nucleotides matching TRBD2. Germline lookup yields CDR1 SGDLS and CDR2 YYNGEE. There are 17 residues in the CDR3. V lost 0 bases and J lost 3; bases outside the gene matches: 4. CDR3 loop: CASSVGTSGGGTDTQYF. CDR3 sequence (DNA): TGTGCCAGCAGCGTAGGAACTAGCGGGGGGGGTACAGATACGCAGTATTTT.

The chain recombines TRBV12-5 with TRBJ2-2; D gene unclear. The V gene's germline CDR1 is LGHNT and CDR2 FRNRAP. This CDR3 is built from 15 residues. V shed 4 bases and J shed 0 bases, with 9 bases lying between them. The CDR3 sequence is CASGYLTANTGELFF. The CDR3 bases are TGTGCTAGTGGTTACCTAACAGCGAACACCGGGGAGCTGTTTTTT.